This entry lists 18 T cell receptor beta chains sequenced from one sample in a study of beta chain features in type 1 diabetes. Investigators reverse transcribed all isolated RNA, so they sequenced expressed TCRB transcripts. The protocol was immunoSEQ multiplex PCR, while the TCRdb copy is restricted to in-frame clones and leaves out a portion. The repertoire holds some 330,000 clones, with approximately 10% as singletons. Input material: naive CD4+ T cells from blood. The source of these receptors is a woman aged 25 to 39 in good health.

The chain links TRBV7-6 to TRBJ2-3; a possible D gene is TRBD1 (7 bases). The V end was cut by 3 bases, the J end by 8 bases, with 21 bases between. The CDR3 totals 16 residues. CDR1 is SGHVS and CDR2 is FNYEAQ in the germline V gene. The CDR3 loop is CASSLGWERQGGTQYF. The CDR3 coding sequence is TGTGCCAGCAGCTTGGGCTGGGAACGCCAGGGGGGTACGCAGTATTTT. Drawing the rest from reference TRBV7-6 and TRBJ2-3, the complete variable domain is GAGVSQSPRYKVTKRGQDVALRCDPISGHVSLYWYRQALGQGPEFLTYFNYEAQQDKSGLPNDRFSAERPEGSISTLTIQRTEQRDSAMYRCASSLGWERQGGTQYFGPGTRLTVL.

The sample holds a few counts of this clone. Other DNA sequences in the same sample also yield this CDR3. The gene calls are TRBV29-1 and TRBJ2-7; 7 bases align to TRBD2. The germline V gene encodes CDR1 SQVTM and CDR2 ANQGSEA. J gave up 2 bases and V 2 bases, and 6 bases lay outside the gene matches. There are 14 residues in the CDR3. For the CDR3, the DNA is TGCAGCGTTGAACGGAGGGAGGGCCCCTACGAGCAGTACTTC. This sequence encodes CSVERREGPYEQYF.

This CDR3 is CASTSFDRAYQPQHF. DNA of the CDR3: TGTGCCAGTACTTCCTTCGACAGGGCCTATCAGCCCCAGCATTTT. J is TRBJ1-5 and V is TRBV19; 7 nucleotides match TRBD1. From germline, CDR1 is LNHDA and CDR2 SQIVND (reference sequence). V was pared by 7 bases and J by 5 bases, with 11 bases of the junction left unmatched. The CDR3 consists of 15 residues.

There are a few counts of this clone. V gene TRBV9 combines with J gene TRBJ1-5; 8 positions match TRBD1. With V trimmed by 4 bases and J by 7 bases, 7 bases remained unmatched. Germline V gene lookup returns CDR1 SGDLS and CDR2 YYNGEE. The CDR3 runs 14 residues. CDR3 bases: TGTGCCAGCAGCACAGGGGGGGTTCGGCAGCCCCAGCATTTT. Translation gives CASSTGGVRQPQHF. Filled out from reference TRBV9 and TRBJ1-5, the complete variable domain reads DSGVTQTPKHLITATGQRVTLRCSPRSGDLSVYWYQQSLDQGLQFLIQYYNGEERAKGNILERFSAQQFPDLHSELNLSSLELGDSALYFCASSTGGVRQPQHFGDGTRLSIL.

The table lists this clone with many counts. The chain couples TRBV29-1 to TRBJ2-2; TRBD2 might be the D (5 bases). Looked up from germline, CDR1 is SQVTM and CDR2 is ANQGSEA. The CDR3 contains 12 residues. The V end lost 6 bases, the J end lost 7 bases, and 12 bases lay between the germline ends. CDR3 in DNA: TGCAGCGTACGGGCCGAGGGCGGGGAGCTGTTTTTT. It codes for CSVRAEGGELFF.

This clone has more than one count but fewer than ten. The chain carries TRBV7-9 and TRBJ2-1, with 15 bases aligning to TRBD2. The CDR3 is made up of 17 amino acids. Per germline, CDR1 SEHNR and CDR2 FQNEAQ (reference sequence). Trimming removed 5 bases from V and 4 bases from J; junction bases left unmatched: 6. CDR3 residues: CASSQGLAGGMYNEQFF. The CDR3 region has the DNA TGTGCCAGCAGCCAAGGACTAGCGGGAGGGATGTACAATGAGCAGTTCTTC.

There are a few counts of this clone. This chain uses TRBV28 with TRBJ2-2; D call uncertain. Germline CDR1 and CDR2: MDHEN and SYDVKM. This CDR3 contains 14 residues. Trimming removed 5 bases from V and 3 bases from J, with 10 bases in between. CDR3 nucleotide sequence: TGTGCCAGCAGTGCCGAACCAGACACCGGGGAGCTGTTTTTT. Translating it yields CASSAEPDTGELFF.

V gene TRBV4-3 combines with J gene TRBJ1-4; TRBD1 aligns across 8 bases. This CDR3 contains 16 residues. Germline loops: CDR1 LGHNA, CDR2 YSLEER. V was clipped by 3 bases and J by 5 bases; unmatched bases: 8. The CDR3 is CASSQGDRQLNEKLFF. DNA of the CDR3: TGCGCCAGCAGCCAGGGGGACAGGCAACTGAATGAAAAACTGTTTTTT.

The genes are TRBV30 and TRBJ2-7, with a weak D call TRBD1 (6 bases). The CDR3 covers 12 residues. Per the germline V gene, CDR1 is GTSNPN and CDR2 is SVGIG (reference sequence). The germline V and J ends were trimmed by 0 bases and 4 bases, with 7 bases remaining between them. CDR3 in DNA: TGTGCCTGGAGTGTAGACAGGTACGAGCAGTACTTC. Amino acids: CAWSVDRYEQYF.

Regarding this clone: Distinct nucleotide sequences in the sample also encode this CDR3. The rearrangement uses TRBV30 and TRBJ2-2; no definite D call. The CDR3 loop spans 14 amino acids. Trimming took off 0 bases at V and 1 base at J, with 6 bases between the two ends. Germline V gives CDR1 GTSNPN, CDR2 SVGIG (reference sequence). CDR3: CAWSVLENTGELFF. The CDR3 DNA follows: TGTGCCTGGAGTGTACTCGAGAACACCGGGGAGCTGTTTTTT.

This chain uses TRBV6-1 with TRBJ2-7; 14 bases match TRBD2. The CDR3 totals 16 residues. Losses at the gene ends were 4 bases for V and 2 bases for J; bases not matched to a gene: 4. CDR1 and CDR2 (germline): MNHNS, SASEGT. Written as DNA, the CDR3 is TGTGCCAGCAGTGGGGGACTAGCGGGAGCTACCTACGAGCAGTACTTC. Its protein product is CASSGGLAGATYEQYF.

This clone was found a few times. This chain connects TRBV5-1 to TRBJ2-7; the match to TRBD1 covers 7 bases. V shed 2 bases and J 2 bases; nucleotides not matched to a gene: 7. The germline gives CDR1 SGHRS, CDR2 YFSETQ. The CDR3 runs to 15 residues. The CDR3 DNA sequence: TGCGCCAGCAGCTTAACCGGGACAGCTACCTACGAGCAGTACTTC. As protein: CASSLTGTATYEQYF.

This clone was seen a handful of times. The rearrangement links TRBV9 to TRBJ2-3; the match to TRBD2 covers 14 bases. Germline V gene data show CDR1 as SGDLS and CDR2 as YYNGEE. Trimming took 4 bases from V and 3 from J; bases not matched to a gene: 4. The CDR3 consists of 16 residues. This CDR3 reads CASSPTSGRGTDTQYF. CDR3 nucleotides: TGTGCCAGCAGCCCGACTAGCGGGAGGGGAACAGATACGCAGTATTTT.

J is TRBJ2-1 and V is TRBV5-4, with 7 bases identical to TRBD2. The CDR3 is 15 amino acids. The ends lost 2 bases at V and 4 bases at J; junction bases unmatched: 6. Germline-derived CDR1 and CDR2 are SGHNT and YYREEE (reference sequence). The CDR3 loop reads CASSFPSGIYNEQFF. The CDR3 DNA reads TGTGCCAGCAGCTTCCCTAGCGGCATTTACAATGAGCAGTTCTTC.

This clone was seen more than once but under ten times. This chain uses TRBV7-9 with TRBJ2-4; 8 bases line up with TRBD1. This CDR3 is built from 16 residues. Germline V gene sequence: CDR1 SEHNR, CDR2 FQNEAQ (reference sequence). V lost 5 bases to trimming and J lost 6 bases; unmatched junction nucleotides: 12. The CDR3 nucleotides are TGTGCCAGCAGCCCGTGGACAGGGAGACATTTAAACATTCAGTACTTC. It encodes CASSPWTGRHLNIQYF.

This clone turned up a few times. The chain has TRBV5-1 and TRBJ2-3; 7 bases agree with TRBD1. This CDR3 region has 15 residues. Germline assignment: CDR1 SGHRS and CDR2 YFSETQ. With 0 bases clipped from V and 1 base from J, the junction kept 2 bases outside the gene matches. The CDR3 coding sequence is TGCGCCAGCAGCTTGGGGACAGGTCGCACAGATACGCAGTATTTT. Residues: CASSLGTGRTDTQYF.

This clone was seen a few times. This chain links TRBV9 with TRBJ1-2, with a possible D match to TRBD1 (5 bases). V lost 0 bases to trimming and J lost 1 base, with 13 bases between them. The CDR3 totals 16 residues. Germline CDR1 and CDR2: SGDLS and YYNGEE. In DNA form, the CDR3 reads TGTGCCAGCAGCGTAGAGGCTTCAGGACATAACTATGGCTACACCTTC. Its protein is CASSVEASGHNYGYTF.

The V and J genes are TRBV20-1 and TRBJ1-2; D gene ambiguous. CDR1 is DFQATT, CDR2 SNEGSKA, per germline (reference sequence). Between the trimmed V and J ends, which lost 5 bases and 8 bases, there was a span of 12 bases. The CDR3 covers 11 residues. The CDR3: CSAGAGYGYTF. The CDR3, as DNA: TGCAGTGCTGGAGCCGGGTACGGCTACACCTTC.